The entry below gives a single T cell receptor (beta chain) sequence along with its context. The sample belongs to a study of molecular identifiers for immune sequencing clone quantification. This CDR3 comprises 14 residues. In germline, CDR1 is MNHEY, CDR2 SMNVEV (reference sequence). Deletions cut 2 bases from V and 6 bases from J, with 12 bases between. TCRdb reanalysed the PCR reads using MiXCR and keeps one entry per CDR3 protein. The sample contains approximately 550,000 distinct CDR3 sequences, 20% to 25% of which appear only once. J is TRBJ2-3 and V is TRBV27, with D perhaps TRBD2 (5 bases). The TCR was taken from a human donor in good health. Some libraries in this study had Jurkat cell RNA spiked in. The sample comprised naive CD8+ T cells from blood, with Jurkat cell RNA spiked in. The subset is: FACS-sorted CD8+CD4-CCR7+CD45RA+ naive T cells. Written as DNA, the CDR3 is TGTGCCAGCAGTTTAGCAGGAGGTTGGGATACGCAGTATTTT. It yields the protein CASSLAGGWDTQYF.